The clone carrying this T cell receptor beta chain was seen more than once but under ten times. Germline CDR1 reads LGHNA; CDR2 reads YSLEER. The CDR3 length is 16 residues. V dropped 0 bases and J dropped 5 bases, with 16 bases sitting between them. TCRdb reanalysed the 5' RACE reads using MiXCR and keeps one entry per CDR3 protein. The sample holds 380,000 or so distinct CDR3 sequences, roughly an eighth seen once. This sample was included in a study of T-cell memory formation after mild COVID-19. Study-wide background: Most TCR clusters belonged to a single donor.

The receptor comes from a man aged 18 to 29 who had mild COVID-19 (a few samples of this study predate the infection). Cell type and time point are not known. The sample comprised PBMCs or a T cell subset sorted from them (not recorded which). This chain connects TRBV4-3 to TRBJ1-1; D is possibly TRBD1 (6 bases). In nucleotides, the CDR3 is TGCGCCAGCAGCCAAGATGGAGGTAACAGGGAAACTGAAGCTTTCTTT. This sequence encodes CASSQDGGNRETEAFF.